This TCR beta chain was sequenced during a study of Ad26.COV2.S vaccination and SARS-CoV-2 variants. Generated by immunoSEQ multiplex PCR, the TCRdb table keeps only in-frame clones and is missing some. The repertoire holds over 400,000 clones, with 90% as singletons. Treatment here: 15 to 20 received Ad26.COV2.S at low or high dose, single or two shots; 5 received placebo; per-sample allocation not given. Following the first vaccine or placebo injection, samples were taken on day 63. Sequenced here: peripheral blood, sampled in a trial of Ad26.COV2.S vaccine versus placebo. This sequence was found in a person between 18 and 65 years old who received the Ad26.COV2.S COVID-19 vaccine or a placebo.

The CDR3 sequence: CASNLREVPYNEQFF. Here the CDR3 DNA reads TGTGCCAGCAACCTGCGGGAGGTCCCCTACAATGAGCAGTTCTTC. V is TRBV28 and J is TRBJ2-1; TRBD2 aligns across 8 bases. The junction had 7 bases not matched to a gene; V was cut back by 7 bases and J by 2 bases. CDR3 length equals 15 residues. CDR1 is MDHEN and CDR2 is SYDVKM in the germline V gene.